The next 20 T cell receptor beta chains were all read from a single sample in a study of regulatory and conventional T cells in RAG deficiency. Generated by immunoSEQ multiplex PCR, the TCRdb table keeps only in-frame clones and is missing some. The data show tens of thousands of clones, around 89% seen once. In addition, the sample was reused for a study of regulatory T cells. This second study notes: The primer mix had 52 TRBV and 13 TRBJ primers.

Sequencing was carried out using CD8+ T cells sorted from blood. All receptors come from a human donor in good health.

The chain employs TRBV6-1 and TRBJ1-2; 8 nucleotides line up with TRBD1. The germline V gene encodes CDR1 MNHNS and CDR2 SASEGT. This CDR3 is built from 14 residues. Trimming cost V 5 bases and J 4 bases; bases outside gene matches: 6. This CDR3 is CASSFATGAYGYTF. For the CDR3, the DNA is TGTGCCAGCAGTTTCGCGACAGGGGCCTATGGCTACACCTTC.

J is TRBJ1-3 and V is TRBV11-3; D ambiguous. CDR1 SGHNT and CDR2 YENEEA come from the germline V gene. This CDR3 is 13 amino acids long. V lost 5 bases and J 7 bases, leaving 12 bases between the germline ends. CDR3 amino acids: CASSPNQRNTIYF. Here the CDR3 DNA reads TGTGCCAGCAGCCCTAACCAGAGGAACACCATATATTTT.

The chain couples TRBV28 to TRBJ2-3, with TRBD1 matching 7 bases. The CDR3 totals 13 residues. V was pared by 5 bases and J by 2 bases, with 1 base of the junction left unmatched. The germline gives CDR1 MDHEN, CDR2 SYDVKM. CDR3 DNA: TGTGCCAGCAGTGGGACAGTCACAGATACGCAGTATTTT. Translated: CASSGTVTDTQYF. Variable domain in full (rest from reference TRBV28 and TRBJ2-3): DVKVTQSSRYLVKRTGEKVFLECVQDMDHENMFWYRQDPGLGLRLIYFSYDVKMKEKGDIPEGYSVSREKKERFSLILESASTNQTSMYLCASSGTVTDTQYFGPGTRLTVL.

The rearrangement joins TRBV30 to TRBJ2-5; D may be TRBD1 (7 bases). V lost 0 bases, J lost 2 bases, and 13 bases lay in between. From germline, CDR1 is GTSNPN and CDR2 SVGIG (reference sequence). The CDR3 spans 15 residues. The CDR3, as DNA: TGTGCCTGGAGTGTACGCCCAGGGGGGCAAGAGACCCAGTACTTC. Its protein is CAWSVRPGGQETQYF.

The chain is built from TRBV6-1 and TRBJ2-2; 7 bases align to TRBD1. Trimming cost V 10 bases and J 4 bases; bases outside gene matches: 12. The CDR3 consists of 15 residues. Germline V gene lookup returns CDR1 MNHNS and CDR2 SASEGT. The CDR3 loop is CATRPSGQVTGELFF. DNA for the CDR3: TGTGCCACTCGCCCCTCCGGACAGGTCACCGGGGAGCTGTTTTTT.

The V call is TRBV19, the J call TRBJ2-1, with 8 bases that match TRBD2. The junction had 4 bases not matched to a gene; V was cut back by 9 bases and J by 0 bases. CDR3 length: 14 amino acids. The germline V gene has CDR1 LNHDA and CDR2 SQIVND (reference sequence). The DNA of the CDR3 is TGTGCCAGCGGGGGGGGCGGCTCCTACAATGAGCAGTTCTTC. Translated, it gives CASGGGGSYNEQFF.

The chain joins TRBV7-9 to TRBJ2-3; 7 bases are a match to TRBD2. Trimming cost V 7 bases and J 0 bases; bases outside gene matches: 4. The germline V gene has CDR1 SEHNR and CDR2 FQNEAQ (reference sequence). The CDR3 length is 14 residues. The CDR3 loop reads CASMGGGSTDTQYF. CDR3 sequence (DNA): TGTGCCAGCATGGGCGGGGGAAGCACAGATACGCAGTATTTT.

The chain uses TRBV4-2 and TRBJ2-1; TRBD2 matches 9 bases. The trim removed 2 bases at V and 5 bases at J, leaving 13 bases unmatched. The CDR3 runs to 18 residues. Per the germline V gene, CDR1 is LGHNA and CDR2 is YNFKEQ. CDR3 residues: CASSQTSLAGVGHNEQFF. The DNA of the CDR3 is TGTGCCAGCAGCCAAACCTCCTTAGCGGGAGTTGGTCACAATGAGCAGTTCTTC.

The rearrangement uses TRBV19 and TRBJ2-5, with 8 bases lining up with TRBD2. This CDR3 has 15 residues. The V and J ends lost 4 bases and 5 bases, in that order; junction bases with no gene match: 9. CDR1 is LNHDA, CDR2 SQIVND, per germline (reference sequence). The CDR3 DNA reads as TGTGCCAGTAGTACGTTACGGGGGGGCGTCGAGACCCAGTACTTC. Protein product: CASSTLRGGVETQYF.

The CDR3 sequence is CASSMPGQGALGYTF. As DNA, the CDR3 is TGTGCCAGCAGCATGCCGGGGCAGGGGGCGCTTGGCTACACCTTC. The chain combines TRBV5-5 with TRBJ1-2; 8 bases agree with TRBD1. Germline lookup yields CDR1 SGHKS and CDR2 YYEKEE (reference sequence). The junction had 12 bases not matched to a gene; V was cut back by 4 bases and J by 7 bases. The CDR3 runs 15 residues.

The chain uses TRBV11-3 and TRBJ2-2; maybe TRBD2 (5 bases). The CDR3 has 15 amino acids. From germline, CDR1 is SGHNT and CDR2 YENEEA. V was shortened by 5 bases and J by 5 bases, with 15 bases between the two germline ends. Here the CDR3 reads CASSPPGGPTGELFF. CDR3 DNA: TGTGCCAGCAGCCCCCCAGGCGGGCCAACCGGGGAGCTGTTTTTT.

This chain joins TRBV10-3 and TRBJ2-7; 9 bases match TRBD2. This CDR3 is built from 15 residues. The V gene's germline CDR1 is ENHRY and CDR2 SYGVKD. J gave up 1 base and V 6 bases, and 7 bases lay outside the gene matches. The CDR3 loop reads CAIREEREVSYEQYF. The CDR3, as DNA: TGTGCCATCAGGGAAGAGCGGGAGGTGTCCTACGAGCAGTACTTC.

The chain links TRBV7-9 to TRBJ2-1; tentative D call: TRBD1 (5 bases). V dropped 2 bases and J dropped 4 bases, with 9 bases sitting between them. The CDR3 length is 14 residues. Germline assignment: CDR1 SEHNR and CDR2 FQNEAQ (reference sequence). The CDR3 reads CASSLKDSYNEQFF. Written as DNA, the CDR3 is TGTGCCAGCAGCTTAAAAGACAGTTACAATGAGCAGTTCTTC.

The rearrangement links TRBV30 to TRBJ2-1, with D maybe TRBD2 (6 bases). The germline gives CDR1 GTSNPN, CDR2 SVGIG (reference sequence). The CDR3 extends over 16 amino acids. Trimming removed 2 bases from V and 2 bases from J, with 16 bases in between. The CDR3 DNA is TGTGCCTGGAGTACAAGACTAGAGACAGCCTACAATGAGCAGTTCTTC. It specifies CAWSTRLETAYNEQFF.

This chain connects TRBV6-1 to TRBJ1-5; D call uncertain. V lost 2 bases, J lost 4 bases, and 15 bases lay in between. Germline CDR1 is MNHNS and CDR2 is SASEGT. This CDR3 region has 16 residues. The CDR3 nucleotides are TGTGCCAGCAGTGAACCTTCGCGTTCGGGGAATCAGCCCCAGCATTTT. It specifies CASSEPSRSGNQPQHF.

The CDR3 region is CASSFIESGNHEQYF. For the CDR3, the DNA is TGTGCCAGCAGCTTTATTGAATCCGGGAACCACGAGCAGTACTTC. The V gene is TRBV5-6, the J gene TRBJ2-7, with D perhaps TRBD2 (5 bases). Per germline, CDR1 SGHDT and CDR2 YYEEEE. The CDR3 runs to 15 residues. The ends were cut back, 2 bases at V and 5 bases at J, with 17 bases in the middle.

This clone is labeled large. The chain links TRBV6-6 to TRBJ2-7; TRBD2 aligns across 9 bases. CDR1 and CDR2 (germline): MNHNY, SVGAGI (reference sequence). V shed 6 bases and J 4 bases; nucleotides not matched to a gene: 4. This CDR3 is built from 13 residues. The CDR3 sequence: CASREGLAYEQYF. Written as DNA, the CDR3 is TGTGCCAGCAGAGAGGGACTAGCTTACGAGCAGTACTTC.

V gene TRBV15 combines with J gene TRBJ2-6, with D perhaps TRBD1 (6 bases). V shed 1 base and J shed 1 base, with 8 bases lying between them. The length of the CDR3 is 16 residues. Germline assignment: CDR1 LNHNV and CDR2 YYDKDF (reference sequence). CDR3 sequence reads: CATSRGTGSGANVLTF. The CDR3 DNA reads TGTGCCACCAGCAGAGGAACAGGGTCTGGGGCCAACGTCCTGACTTTC.

The rearrangement joins TRBV5-1 to TRBJ2-7; D gene unclear. Germline CDR1 SGHRS, CDR2 YFSETQ. The CDR3 sequence is 14 residues long. V lost 4 bases and J 0 bases, leaving 11 bases between the germline ends. CDR3 in DNA: TGCGCCAGCAGCCCGACCCACAGCTCCTACGAGCAGTACTTC. Protein product: CASSPTHSSYEQYF.

With regard to this clone: One end of the junction fails to match germline, which may point to a read error. The genes are TRBV10-1 and TRBJ1-3; a weak D match, TRBD1 (5 bases). The CDR3 spans 13 residues. Germline-derived CDR1 and CDR2 are WNHNN and SYGVQD (reference sequence). This chain's CDR3 is CASSGNRDSLKHF. CDR3 DNA: TGCGCCAGCAGTGGGAACCGGGACTCCCTCAAACATTTT.